The entry that follows covers one T cell receptor (beta chain) sequence. The sample originates from a study of blood T cell repertoires in COVID-19. Here immunoSEQ multiplex PCR was the method, and the copy in TCRdb shows in-frame clones only, minus some. The sample yields about 170,000 clones, about nine tenths seen once. The sequence came from a woman in her late teens or twenties who had recovered from COVID-19. Sequencing was performed on PBMCs or T cells enriched from blood (not recorded which).

This CDR3 is CASSEPGINSGYTF. The DNA for the CDR3 is TGTGCCAGCAGTGAACCCGGGATCAATAGTGGCTACACCTTC. J is TRBJ1-2 and V is TRBV6-1; D unclear. CDR3 length: 14 amino acids. Germline CDR1 and CDR2: MNHNS and SASEGT. V dropped 2 bases and J dropped 7 bases, with 14 bases sitting between them.